This entry concerns a single T cell receptor (beta chain). Germline V gene data show CDR1 as SGHVS and CDR2 as FNYEAQ. Trimming took 7 bases from V and 1 from J, leaving 13 bases between them. The CDR3 totals 15 residues. The sample is drawn from a study of blood T cell repertoires in COVID-19. Sequencing used immunoSEQ multiplex PCR; TCRdb keeps in-frame clones, though not all of them. The repertoire holds fewer than 35,000 clones, roughly 89% seen once, with 4.9% in the top ten. Material for sequencing was peripheral blood. This TCR was recovered from a man in his sixties or seventies with active COVID-19. J is TRBJ2-2 and V is TRBV7-6, with a possible D match to TRBD1 (5 bases). The CDR3, as DNA: TGTGCCAGCACCCCAGGGCAGGTGAACACCGGGGAGCTGTTTTTT. As protein: CASTPGQVNTGELFF.